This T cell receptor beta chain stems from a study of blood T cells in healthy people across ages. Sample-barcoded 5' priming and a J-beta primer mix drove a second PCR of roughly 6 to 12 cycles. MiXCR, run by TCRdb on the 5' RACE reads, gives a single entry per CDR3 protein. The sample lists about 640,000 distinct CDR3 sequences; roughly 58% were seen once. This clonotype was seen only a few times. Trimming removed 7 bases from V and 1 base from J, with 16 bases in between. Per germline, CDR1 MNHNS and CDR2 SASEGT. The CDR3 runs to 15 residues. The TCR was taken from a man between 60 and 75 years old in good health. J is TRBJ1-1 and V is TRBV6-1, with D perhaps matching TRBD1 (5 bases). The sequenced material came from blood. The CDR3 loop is CASTIGGGANTEAFF. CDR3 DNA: TGTGCCAGCACCATAGGTGGAGGGGCGAACACTGAAGCTTTCTTT.